The clone carrying this T cell receptor (beta chain) appeared a few times. The treatment: oral pan-JAK inhibitor, 5-10 mg twice daily. These data originate in a study of CD8+ T cells in alopecia areata. RNA extraction and reverse transcription yielded cDNA as sequencing template. Measured with immunoSEQ multiplex PCR; TCRdb has only the in-frame clones, and not every one. The table includes more than 150,000 clones, roughly three fifths detected once. This specimen was CD4+ T cells sorted from blood, taken at week 4, from a patient treated with tofacitinib. This receptor was obtained from a human donor with alopecia areata.

The CDR3 DNA sequence: TGTGCCAGTAGTAAGGGGGTATCCCGTTCACCCCTCCACTTT. It is translated as CASSKGVSRSPLHF. The chain joins TRBV19 to TRBJ1-6; D possibly corresponds to TRBD1 (6 bases). Between the trimmed V and J ends, which lost 4 bases and 9 bases, there was a span of 13 bases. Per the germline V gene, CDR1 is LNHDA and CDR2 is SQIVND (reference sequence). There are 14 residues in the CDR3.